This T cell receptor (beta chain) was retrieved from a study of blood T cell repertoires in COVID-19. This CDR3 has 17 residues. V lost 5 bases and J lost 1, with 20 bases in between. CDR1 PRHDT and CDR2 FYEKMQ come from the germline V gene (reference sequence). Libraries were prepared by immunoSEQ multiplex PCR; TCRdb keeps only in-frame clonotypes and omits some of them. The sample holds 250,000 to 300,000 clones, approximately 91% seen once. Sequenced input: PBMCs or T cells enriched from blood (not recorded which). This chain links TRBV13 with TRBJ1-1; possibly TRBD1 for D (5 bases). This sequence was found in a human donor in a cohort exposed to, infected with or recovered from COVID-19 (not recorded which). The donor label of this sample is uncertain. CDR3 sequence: CASSPQTEDYQNTEAFF. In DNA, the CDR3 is TGTGCCAGCAGCCCTCAGACAGAGGACTACCAGAACACTGAAGCTTTCTTT.